These T cell receptor beta chains were read from a single sample in a study of tumor-infiltrating lymphocytes in localized non-small cell lung cancer. Repertoires were generated with immunoSEQ multiplex PCR, while TCRdb's copy carries only in-frame clones and drops some. Among 20,000 to 25,000 clones listed, approximately 80% were seen once. The sample taken for sequencing was lung tumor tissue. All receptors come from a human donor with non-small cell lung cancer. CDR3s include the opening cysteine and the closing phenylalanine or tryptophan. D genes are given only for firm matches. Size tells how often a clone was seen (once, few, many) or the class of an expanded clone, and some rows leave it out.

d_gene	j_gene	len	abundance	v_gene	CDR3nt	CDR3aa
NA	TRBJ1-6	13	NA	TRBV11-2	TGTGCCAGCAGGTCGACTGGTAATTCACCCCTCCACTTT	CASRSTGNSPLHF
NA	TRBJ1-2	14	NA	TRBV15	TGTGCCACCAGCAGTCGGGGAGGTAACTATGGCTACACCTTC	CATSSRGGNYGYTF
NA	TRBJ1-2	13	NA	TRBV7-9	TGTGCCAGCAGCACGGACACCGGCTATGGCTACACCTTC	CASSTDTGYGYTF
NA	TRBJ1-1	15	few	TRBV7-2	TGTGCCAGCAGCTTAGTTAGGGGGGGTGGCACTGAAGCTTTCTTT	CASSLVRGGGTEAFF
TRBD2	TRBJ2-1	16	NA	TRBV27	TGTGCCAGCAGTTTAGGCGGGGGAGCGGCCTACAATGAGCAGTTCTTC	CASSLGGGAAYNEQFF
NA	TRBJ2-5	14	NA	TRBV5-1	TGCGCCAGCAGCTTGGCGACGGGCCAAGAGACCCAGTACTTC	CASSLATGQETQYF
NA	TRBJ2-3	15	NA	TRBV10-1	TGCGCCAGCAGTGAGTCGAACGTGATCACAGATACGCAGTATTTT	CASSESNVITDTQYF
NA	TRBJ1-5	14	few	TRBV11-2	TGTGCCAGCAGCCCGGACGGGGCCAATCAGCCCCAGCATTTT	CASSPDGANQPQHF
NA	TRBJ2-6	16	NA	TRBV18	TGTGCCAGCTCACCCTCAGGGGAGGCCGGGGCCAACGTCCTGACTTTC	CASSPSGEAGANVLTF
NA	TRBJ1-3	11	few	TRBV20-1	TGCAGTGCTAGACCTGGAAACACCATATATTTT	CSARPGNTIYF
TRBD2	TRBJ2-1	13	NA	TRBV19	TGTGCCAGTAGTACTCTAGCGGGGAATGAGCAGTTCTTC	CASSTLAGNEQFF
NA	TRBJ2-3	10	once	TRBV20-1	TGCAGTGCTAGTACAGATACGCAGTATTTT	CSASTDTQYF
TRBD1	TRBJ1-5	18	NA	TRBV19	TGTGCCAGTAGCCTCAGTGACAGGGCAGGGATGGGGCATCAGCCCCAGCATTTT	CASSLSDRAGMGHQPQHF
NA	TRBJ1-1	14	NA	TRBV18	TGTGCCAGCTCACCCCTGGGGACGGACACTGAAGCTTTCTTT	CASSPLGTDTEAFF
TRBD2	TRBJ2-1	16	NA	TRBV7-3	TGTGCCAGCAGCTCCTTTCCGGGACTAGCGCTCAATGAGCAGTTCTTC	CASSSFPGLALNEQFF
NA	TRBJ2-2	15	NA	TRBV7-3	TGTGCCAGCAGCTCCTCACGGGACGGCACCGGGGAGCTGTTTTTT	CASSSSRDGTGELFF
NA	TRBJ2-3	12	few	TRBV7-2	TGTGCCAGCAACACTAGCCCAGATACGCAGTATTTT	CASNTSPDTQYF
NA	TRBJ1-5	15	NA	TRBV7-2	TGTGCCAGCAGCTTAGAAGGGAGGAGTGATCAGCCCCAGCATTTT	CASSLEGRSDQPQHF
TRBD2	TRBJ2-1	12	NA	TRBV10-3	TGTGCCATCAGGGCTAGCGGTAATGAGCAGTTCTTC	CAIRASGNEQFF
NA	TRBJ2-1	13	medium-sized	TRBV27	TGTGCCAGCAGTGGCCGGAGAGCCAATGAGCAGTTCTTC	CASSGRRANEQFF
TRBD2	TRBJ2-1	16	NA	TRBV11-2	TGTGCCAGCAGCCTCCGACTAGCGGGGATTTACAATGAGCAGTTCTTC	CASSLRLAGIYNEQFF
TRBD1	TRBJ1-2	13	NA	TRBV5-6	TGTGCCAGCAGCCCAAGGACAGGGGGCGGCTACACCTTC	CASSPRTGGGYTF
NA	TRBJ2-1	12	NA	TRBV7-2	TGTGCCAGCAAAGGGGGTAGGAATGAGCAGTTCTTC	CASKGGRNEQFF
TRBD1	TRBJ2-3	15	NA	TRBV27	TGTGCCAGCAGTTCTCGACAGGGGGCTGAGAATACGCAGTATTTT	CASSSRQGAENTQYF
NA	TRBJ2-7	15	few	TRBV29-1	TGCAGCGTGGGGAAAGGGAACGGCCGGACCTACGAGCAGTACTTC	CSVGKGNGRTYEQYF
TRBD2	TRBJ2-3	14	NA	TRBV11-2	TGTGCCAGCAGCCCAAACCGGGGGGCAGATACGCAGTATTTT	CASSPNRGADTQYF
TRBD2	TRBJ2-1	17	NA	TRBV9	TGTGCCAGCAGCGTAGGGGCTAGCGGGTCCTCCTACAATGAGCAGTTCTTC	CASSVGASGSSYNEQFF
NA	TRBJ1-1	13	NA	TRBV6-1	TGTGCCAGCAGTGAAGGTCAGGCCTTAAAAGCTTTCTTT	CASSEGQALKAFF
NA	TRBJ2-1	14	NA	TRBV27	TGTGCCAGCAGTTTACATGCAGGGTTGAATGAGCAGTTCTTC	CASSLHAGLNEQFF
NA	TRBJ2-2	12	few	TRBV6-5	TGTGCCAGCAGTGGACTGACCGGGGAGCTGTTTTTT	CASSGLTGELFF
TRBD1	TRBJ1-2	13	NA	TRBV27	TGTGCCAGCAGCTTAGACAGGGTTGGTGGCTACACCTTC	CASSLDRVGGYTF
NA	TRBJ1-4	15	NA	TRBV7-2	TGTGCCAGCAGCGCCCGACCGGCAACTAATGAAAAACTGTTTTTT	CASSARPATNEKLFF
NA	TRBJ2-3	15	once	TRBV7-6	TGTGCCAGCAGCCCCCCTGGGGGGTGGGCAGATACGCAGTATTTT	CASSPPGGWADTQYF
NA	TRBJ1-4	12	NA	TRBV6-5	TGTGCCAGCAGTCGCGGCGGGTCAGAACTGTTTTTT	CASSRGGSELFF
NA	TRBJ2-3	8	few	TRBV29-1	TGCAGCGCAGGTTTACAGTATTTT	CSAGLQYF
TRBD1	TRBJ1-1	13	NA	TRBV2	TGTGCCAGCAGCCTGACAGGGTACACTGAAGCTTTCTTT	CASSLTGYTEAFF
TRBD2	TRBJ2-7	18	NA	TRBV19	TGTGCCAGTAGTATAGTAAGGAGTTCCCTAGCGGGAGTGGACGAGCAGTACTTC	CASSIVRSSLAGVDEQYF
TRBD1	TRBJ2-7	14	NA	TRBV6-6	TGTGCCAGCTGGACCGGGACAGGGGTCCACGAGCAGTACTTC	CASWTGTGVHEQYF
NA	TRBJ1-2	18	once	TRBV10-3	TGTGCCATCAGTGACCACCCCGTGGTACAGGGATTATCCTATGGCTACACCTTC	CAISDHPVVQGLSYGYTF
TRBD1	TRBJ2-2	13	NA	TRBV10-1	TGCGCCAGCAAACGGACAGGGTCCGGGGAGCTGTTTTTT	CASKRTGSGELFF
NA	TRBJ2-2	12	NA	TRBV7-2	TGTGCCAGCAGCTTAGAGGTCGGGGAGCTGTTTTTT	CASSLEVGELFF
TRBD2	TRBJ2-7	13	NA	TRBV5-6	TGTGCCAGCAGCTTCGCGGGAGGAAGCGAGCAGTACTTC	CASSFAGGSEQYF
TRBD1	TRBJ2-7	14	few	TRBV28	TGTGCCAGCAGTCGGACAGGGGGCTCATACGAGCAGTACTTC	CASSRTGGSYEQYF